Listed below are T cell receptor beta chains from one sample, sequenced in a study of shared clonotypes between healthy human individuals. Clones were read by immunoSEQ multiplex PCR, and TCRdb kept only the in-frame ones, dropping some. The profile shows some 740,000 clones, roughly 92% of them singletons. The specimen was naive CD8+ T cells sorted from blood. The source of these receptors is a man aged 30 to 39 in good health. Each CDR3 is given with its conserved first and last residue. The order of the fields is D gene, clone size, V gene, J gene, CDR3 DNA, CDR3 protein. A D gene is named only where the DNA matches it firmly. Only some rows state a clone size, as once, few, many or a class for expanded clones.

D: .; size: .; V: TRBV29-1; J: TRBJ1-1; DNA: TGCAGCGTTGAAGGAAGGGATGAGGGCACTGAAGCTTTCTTT; CDR3: CSVEGRDEGTEAFF
D: .; size: .; V: TRBV6-6; J: TRBJ2-7; DNA: TGTGCCAGCAGTTACCGGGAGAGGTACCACGAGCAGTACTTC; CDR3: CASSYRERYHEQYF
D: TRBD1; size: once; V: TRBV4-1; J: TRBJ1-5; DNA: TGCGCCAGCAGCCAAGAAGGGACAGGTGCCAATCAGCCCCAGCATTTT; CDR3: CASSQEGTGANQPQHF
D: .; size: .; V: TRBV2; J: TRBJ2-1; DNA: TGTGCCAGCAGAGACGGGTATTTCCATGAGCAGTTCTTC; CDR3: CASRDGYFHEQFF
D: TRBD2; size: .; V: TRBV19; J: TRBJ2-7; DNA: TGTGCCAGTAGTATAGGGGGCGGGAGCTCCTACGAGCAGTACTTC; CDR3: CASSIGGGSSYEQYF
D: .; size: .; V: TRBV9; J: TRBJ2-3; DNA: TGTGCCAGCAGCCCGGAGGGTGGGACAGATACGCAGTATTTT; CDR3: CASSPEGGTDTQYF
D: TRBD2; size: .; V: TRBV7-9; J: TRBJ2-2; DNA: TGTGCCAGCAGCTTAGGTGGTCTGGCGGGAGCTGCCGGGGAGCTGTTTTTT; CDR3: CASSLGGLAGAAGELFF
D: .; size: .; V: TRBV29-1; J: TRBJ2-5; DNA: TGCAGCACCCGAGATGCAAGAAAAGCGACCCAGTACTTC; CDR3: CSTRDARKATQYF
D: .; size: once; V: TRBV11-2; J: TRBJ2-1; DNA: TGTGCCAGCAGCGACGGAGGTGGATACAATGAGCAGTTCTTC; CDR3: CASSDGGGYNEQFF
D: TRBD2; size: .; V: TRBV9; J: TRBJ2-1; DNA: TGTGCCAGCAGCGTAGGCGGGAGGGGGAATGAGCAGTTCTTC; CDR3: CASSVGGRGNEQFF
D: TRBD1; size: .; V: TRBV2; J: TRBJ1-1; DNA: TGTGCCAGCAGTGAAGCGCAGCAGGGGGCCACTGAAGCTTTCTTT; CDR3: CASSEAQQGATEAFF
D: .; size: .; V: TRBV5-1; J: TRBJ1-1; DNA: TGCGCCAGCAGCCAGGACCGGGGTCTGAACACTGAAGCTTTCTTT; CDR3: CASSQDRGLNTEAFF
D: .; size: .; V: TRBV30; J: TRBJ1-5; DNA: TGTGCCTGGAGACCGGGGACGAGCGGCAATCAGCCCCAGCATTTT; CDR3: CAWRPGTSGNQPQHF
D: .; size: once; V: TRBV5-5; J: TRBJ2-4; DNA: TGTGCCAGCAGCTTTCACGGGCCAGCCAAAAACATTCAGTACTTC; CDR3: CASSFHGPAKNIQYF
D: TRBD2; size: once; V: TRBV4-1; J: TRBJ2-1; DNA: TGCGCCAGCAGCCAAGAAGGATGGCTAGCGGGTGACAATGAGCAGTTCTTC; CDR3: CASSQEGWLAGDNEQFF
D: .; size: .; V: TRBV7-8; J: TRBJ2-2; DNA: TGTGCCAGCAGCTTAATTGGTATTACCGGGGAGCTGTTTTTT; CDR3: CASSLIGITGELFF
D: .; size: .; V: TRBV5-8; J: TRBJ2-7; DNA: TGTGCCAGCAGCTTGCGTCAGGGCAGCGACGAGCAGTACTTC; CDR3: CASSLRQGSDEQYF
D: .; size: few; V: TRBV19; J: TRBJ1-5; DNA: TGTGCCAGTAGTATCGTTCTGGGGCAACCCCAGCATTTT; CDR3: CASSIVLGQPQHF
D: .; size: .; V: TRBV6-5; J: TRBJ1-2; DNA: TGTGCCAGCAGTTACTCCACGGGGTATGGCTACACCTTC; CDR3: CASSYSTGYGYTF
D: TRBD1; size: .; V: TRBV5-1; J: TRBJ2-1; DNA: TGCGCCAGCAGCCCGGGACAGGGGGCGAGGAATGAGCAGTTCTTC; CDR3: CASSPGQGARNEQFF
D: .; size: .; V: TRBV4-1; J: TRBJ2-2; DNA: TGCGCCAGCAGCCCAAGCTGGTCCGCTAACACCGGGGAGCTGTTTTTT; CDR3: CASSPSWSANTGELFF
D: .; size: .; V: TRBV5-1; J: TRBJ2-5; DNA: TGCGCCAGCAGTGCTGGGGGACTGGACAGGAGGGAGACCCAGTACTTC; CDR3: CASSAGGLDRRETQYF
D: TRBD1; size: .; V: TRBV4-1; J: TRBJ2-1; DNA: TGCGCCAGCAGCCTCGACAGGGCGAATGAGCAGTTCTTC; CDR3: CASSLDRANEQFF
D: .; size: .; V: TRBV6-1; J: TRBJ2-1; DNA: TGTGCCAGCAGAACTAGCTCCTACAATGAGCAGTTCTTC; CDR3: CASRTSSYNEQFF
D: .; size: once; V: TRBV11-2; J: TRBJ2-7; DNA: TGTGCCAGCAGCTTTGGATCAGGTTCCTACGAGCAGTACTTC; CDR3: CASSFGSGSYEQYF
D: .; size: .; V: TRBV4-3; J: TRBJ2-2; DNA: TGCGCCAGCAGCCTTCGTGCGGACACCGGGGAGCTGTTTTTT; CDR3: CASSLRADTGELFF
D: TRBD2; size: .; V: TRBV2; J: TRBJ2-7; DNA: TGTGCCAGCAGCTGGGCGGGAGTCGGCGAGCAGTACTTC; CDR3: CASSWAGVGEQYF
D: TRBD1; size: .; V: TRBV7-2; J: TRBJ2-6; DNA: TGTGCCAGCAGCGCAATACAGGGGGTCAGCTCTGGGGCCAACGTCCTGACTTTC; CDR3: CASSAIQGVSSGANVLTF
D: .; size: .; V: TRBV5-4; J: TRBJ2-1; DNA: TGTGCCAGCAGCCCCCTCCCAGCGGTCATGGATGAGCAGTTCTTC; CDR3: CASSPLPAVMDEQFF
D: TRBD2; size: .; V: TRBV7-6; J: TRBJ2-1; DNA: TGTGCCAGCAGCGACGGGACTATGGGCGGCAATGAGCAGTTCTTC; CDR3: CASSDGTMGGNEQFF
D: .; size: .; V: TRBV9; J: TRBJ1-1; DNA: TGTGCCAGCAGCGCCGGGGGAGGAACTGAAGCTTTCTTT; CDR3: CASSAGGGTEAFF
D: TRBD1; size: many; V: TRBV7-8; J: TRBJ1-5; DNA: TGTGCCAGCAGCACAAGACAGGGTGGGAATCAGCCCCAGCATTTT; CDR3: CASSTRQGGNQPQHF
D: .; size: .; V: TRBV6-1; J: TRBJ2-7; DNA: TGTGCCAGCAGTGGATACACACGGAGCTCCTACGAGCAGTACTTC; CDR3: CASSGYTRSSYEQYF
D: .; size: .; V: TRBV7-9; J: TRBJ1-4; DNA: TGTGCCAGCAGCTTCAGGTCCTGGGCACAGAATGAAAAACTGTTTTTT; CDR3: CASSFRSWAQNEKLFF
D: .; size: .; V: TRBV30; J: TRBJ1-2; DNA: TGTGCCTGGTCCCCGGGACCCCCTTCGAGTTACTATGGCTACACCTTC; CDR3: CAWSPGPPSSYYGYTF
D: TRBD1; size: .; V: TRBV27; J: TRBJ1-1; DNA: TGTGCCAGCAGTTTCTTTACAGGGGTGAACACTGAAGCTTTCTTT; CDR3: CASSFFTGVNTEAFF
D: .; size: .; V: TRBV6-6; J: TRBJ2-1; DNA: TGTGCCAGCAGTTACGGCCAGCCCAACAACCATAATGAGCAGTTCTTC; CDR3: CASSYGQPNNHNEQFF
D: .; size: .; V: TRBV9; J: TRBJ2-6; DNA: TGTGCCAGCAGCGAAACCAGGGCTGGGGCCAACGTCCTGACTTTC; CDR3: CASSETRAGANVLTF
D: TRBD2; size: .; V: TRBV4-3; J: TRBJ2-1; DNA: TGCGCCAGCAGCCAAGATCGAGCGGGAGGTTCCAATGAGCAGTTCTTC; CDR3: CASSQDRAGGSNEQFF
D: TRBD1; size: .; V: TRBV5-1; J: TRBJ2-7; DNA: TGCGCCAGCAGCTTGAGGTCACAGGGGGCCTACGAGCAGTACTTC; CDR3: CASSLRSQGAYEQYF
D: .; size: .; V: TRBV2; J: TRBJ2-1; DNA: TGTGCCGTCTTTGTCGGAACCTACAATGAGCAGTTCTTC; CDR3: CAVFVGTYNEQFF
D: .; size: .; V: TRBV12-5; J: TRBJ2-1; DNA: TGTGCTAGTGGTGCTGCAGGGTACCATGAGCAGTTCTTC; CDR3: CASGAAGYHEQFF
D: .; size: .; V: TRBV28; J: TRBJ2-3; DNA: .; CDR3: CASSFGAGTSGTDTQYF
D: .; size: .; V: TRBV27; J: TRBJ2-7; DNA: TGTGCCAGCAGTTCTCTCTCCTACGAGCAGTACTTC; CDR3: CASSSLSYEQYF
D: TRBD2; size: .; V: TRBV7-6; J: TRBJ2-5; DNA: TGTGCCAGCAGCTTTCTAGCGGGAGGACTAAAAAGCCAAGAGACCCAGTACTTC; CDR3: CASSFLAGGLKSQETQYF
D: .; size: .; V: TRBV6-6; J: TRBJ2-1; DNA: TGTGCCAGCAGTTCCGGACAGCATGAGCAGTTCTTC; CDR3: CASSSGQHEQFF
D: .; size: few; V: TRBV2; J: TRBJ2-7; DNA: TGTGCCAGCAGTGGGCCCGAAGCCTACGAGCAGTACTTC; CDR3: CASSGPEAYEQYF
D: TRBD2; size: .; V: TRBV7-9; J: TRBJ2-1; DNA: TGTGCCAGCAGCTTAGCGATACTAGCGGGTGAGCAGTTCTTC; CDR3: CASSLAILAGEQFF
D: TRBD1; size: .; V: TRBV28; J: TRBJ2-3; DNA: TGTGCCAGCAGTCCCCGGACAGGGGACTACCCCACAGATACGCAGTATTTT; CDR3: CASSPRTGDYPTDTQYF
D: .; size: once; V: TRBV10-3; J: TRBJ2-7; DNA: TGTGCCATCAGTGGATTGACGGTTTCTCCTTACGAGCAGTACTTC; CDR3: CAISGLTVSPYEQYF
D: TRBD2; size: .; V: TRBV7-8; J: TRBJ2-5; DNA: TGTGCCAGCAGCTTAGGGCTAGCGGGAAAAGAGACCCAGTACTTC; CDR3: CASSLGLAGKETQYF
D: TRBD2; size: .; V: TRBV5-4; J: TRBJ2-7; DNA: TGTGCCAGCAGCTTAGGGACTATCTACGAGCAGTACTTC; CDR3: CASSLGTIYEQYF
D: TRBD2; size: .; V: TRBV27; J: TRBJ2-3; DNA: TGTGCCAGTCATTTTAGGGGAAGCGGGATCACCCTAGATACGCAGTATTTT; CDR3: CASHFRGSGITLDTQYF
D: TRBD1; size: .; V: TRBV7-9; J: TRBJ2-7; DNA: TGTGCCAGCACCGAGGGGACAGGGGGCGCTTTCTACGAGCAGTACTTC; CDR3: CASTEGTGGAFYEQYF
D: .; size: once; V: TRBV9; J: TRBJ2-1; DNA: TGTGCCAGCAGCGTAGTTGGGGCCGGGAGAAAGGAGCAGTTCTTC; CDR3: CASSVVGAGRKEQFF
D: .; size: .; V: TRBV27; J: TRBJ2-1; DNA: TGTGCCAGCGGTCGTGTCGGTGAGCAGTTCTTC; CDR3: CASGRVGEQFF
D: TRBD1; size: .; V: TRBV7-2; J: TRBJ2-7; DNA: TGTGCCAGCAGCTCCAACCGGGACAGGGGATTCTACGAGCAGTACTTC; CDR3: CASSSNRDRGFYEQYF